The 31 T cell receptor beta chains listed next were all sequenced from one sample in a study of blood T cell repertoires in COVID-19. Clones were read by immunoSEQ multiplex PCR, and TCRdb kept only the in-frame ones, dropping some. The top ten clones hold under 7% of a sample with tens of thousands of clones, approximately 92% of them seen once. Sequenced: peripheral blood. The receptor source for this set is a man aged 45 to 65 with active COVID-19.

V usage is TRBV27 and J usage is TRBJ2-5; D is possibly TRBD2 (6 bases). The CDR3 loop spans 13 amino acids. Germline CDR1 MNHEY, CDR2 SMNVEV (reference sequence). V was clipped by 7 bases and J by 5 bases, with 14 bases between them. In nucleotides, the CDR3 is TGTGCCAGCAACTACGGGGGTGGGGAGACCCAGTACTTC. Translating gives CASNYGGGETQYF.

The CDR3 sequence is CASSPRASGTQETQYF. CDR3 coding DNA: TGTGCCAGCTCACCTCGGGCTAGCGGCACCCAAGAGACCCAGTACTTC. The genes are TRBV18 and TRBJ2-5; 7 positions agree with TRBD2. The V gene's germline CDR1 is KGHSH and CDR2 LQKENI. The V gene end was trimmed by 3 bases and the J gene end by 1 base; junction bases not matched to a gene: 8. This CDR3 region has 16 residues.

The DNA for the CDR3 is TGCGCCAGCAGCCGTGGCGGGGATAGCAATCAGCCCCAGCATTTT. Translating gives CASSRGGDSNQPQHF. This chain connects TRBV4-3 to TRBJ1-5; no reliable D call. CDR1 and CDR2 from the germline V gene are LGHNA and YSLEER. Trimming took 4 bases from V and 0 from J, leaving 10 bases between them. This CDR3 has 15 residues.

This clone appeared once. The V call is TRBV4-1, the J call TRBJ1-5; D unresolved. Germline CDR1 is MGHRA and CDR2 is YSYEKL. The CDR3 runs 14 residues. Trimming took off 0 bases at V and 0 bases at J, with 3 bases between the two ends. The CDR3: CASSQDHSNQPQHF. CDR3 coding DNA: TGCGCCAGCAGCCAAGACCATAGCAATCAGCCCCAGCATTTT.

The V and J genes are TRBV7-2 and TRBJ2-7, with TRBD1 as a possible D gene (5 bases). Germline CDR1 reads SGHTA; CDR2 reads FQGNSA. Trimming removed 5 bases from V and 5 bases from J, with 19 bases in between. This CDR3 region has 15 residues. CDR3 bases: TGTGCCAGCAGCCGCCTACATTCAGGGTTCGACGAGCAGTACTTC. Amino acid sequence: CASSRLHSGFDEQYF.

The chain carries TRBV5-4 and TRBJ2-5; TRBD2 agrees at 9 bases. The CDR3 consists of 15 residues. After removal of 3 bases from V and 7 bases from J, the junction contained 10 bases not matched to a gene. Germline lookup yields CDR1 SGHNT and CDR2 YYREEE (reference sequence). This CDR3 reads CASSSRRGGGGTQYF. CDR3 nucleotide sequence: TGTGCCAGCAGCTCCCGGCGGGGGGGCGGGGGGACCCAGTACTTC. Looking up the rest from reference TRBV5-4 and TRBJ2-5 gives the full variable domain: ETGVTQSPTHLIKTRGQQVTLRCSSQSGHNTVSWYQQALGQGPQFIFQYYREEENGRGNFPPRFSGLQFPNYSSELNVNALELDDSALYLCASSSRRGGGGTQYFGPGTRLLVL.

This clone was seen a single time. The rearrangement joins TRBV18 to TRBJ1-1; D gene unclear. With 3 bases removed from V and 3 bases from J, the gap between germline ends came to 8 bases. This CDR3 is 13 amino acids long. Germline values: CDR1 KGHSH, CDR2 LQKENI. CDR3 in amino acids: CASSPTHYTEAFF. Here the CDR3 DNA reads TGTGCCAGCTCACCTACCCACTACACTGAAGCTTTCTTT. The variable domain in full, completed from reference TRBV18 and TRBJ1-1, reads NAGVMQNPRHLVRRRGQEARLRCSPMKGHSHVYWYRQLPEEGLKFMVYLQKENIIDESGMPKERFSAEFPKEGPSILRIQQVVRGDSAAYFCASSPTHYTEAFFGQGTRLTVV.

The chain recombines TRBV12-3 or TRBV12-4 with TRBJ2-2; 7 bases map to TRBD2. The CDR3 totals 12 residues. With V trimmed by 7 bases and J by 6 bases, 2 bases remained unmatched. The CDR3 here is CASTRGAGELFF. In nucleotides, the CDR3 is TGTGCCAGCACCCGGGGGGCCGGGGAGCTGTTTTTT.

V gene TRBV2 combines with J gene TRBJ2-7; D perhaps matches TRBD2 (5 bases). The germline gives CDR1 SNHLY, CDR2 FYNNEI. V was shortened by 4 bases and J by 7 bases, with 11 bases between the two germline ends. The CDR3 has 12 residues. This CDR3 reads CASSGSAGEQYF. In DNA, the CDR3 is TGTGCCAGCAGTGGTAGCGCAGGAGAGCAGTACTTC. Filled out from reference TRBV2 and TRBJ2-7, the complete variable domain reads EPEVTQTPSHQVTQMGQEVILRCVPISNHLYFYWYRQILGQKVEFLVSFYNNEISEKSEIFDDQFSVERPDGSNFTLKIRSTKLEDSAMYFCASSGSAGEQYFGPGTRLTVT.

The genes are TRBV4-2 and TRBJ1-5; perhaps TRBD1 as D (5 bases). This CDR3 has 15 amino acids. Germline CDR1 LGHNA, CDR2 YNFKEQ. V lost 1 base, J lost 1 base, and 8 bases lay in between. Here the CDR3 reads CASSQGTGSNQPQHF. The DNA of the CDR3 is TGTGCCAGCAGCCAAGGCACAGGCAGCAATCAGCCCCAGCATTTT.

This clone was observed a single time. The genes are TRBV10-3 and TRBJ2-5; TRBD2 matches at 11 bases. J gave up 6 bases and V 0 bases, and 9 bases lay outside the gene matches. Per the germline V gene, CDR1 is ENHRY and CDR2 is SYGVKD. The CDR3 is 17 amino acids. Here the CDR3 reads CAISESTVAGGLKTQYF. The CDR3 nucleotides read TGTGCCATCAGTGAGTCGACGGTAGCGGGGGGGTTAAAGACCCAGTACTTC.

The chain employs TRBV3-1 (or the pseudogene TRBV3-2) and TRBJ2-5; TRBD2 agrees at 13 bases. The V gene's germline CDR1 is LGHDT and CDR2 YNNKEL (reference sequence). This CDR3 is built from 18 residues. V trimming: 4 bases; J trimming: 2 bases; junction bases outside the gene matches: 10. The CDR3 loop reads CASSPRAPLAGGQETQYF. DNA for the CDR3: TGTGCCAGCAGCCCCCGGGCCCCACTAGCGGGGGGGCAAGAGACCCAGTACTTC.

The table lists this clone with a few counts. The V gene is TRBV5-4, the J gene TRBJ1-5; D is possibly TRBD1 (5 bases). This CDR3 is built from 12 residues. CDR1 is SGHNT and CDR2 is YYREEE in the germline V gene (reference sequence). Trimming took off 3 bases at V and 9 bases at J, with 10 bases between the two ends. This CDR3 reads CASSSQGSPQHF. The CDR3 nucleotides read TGTGCCAGCAGCTCCCAGGGTTCGCCCCAGCATTTT.

The chain links TRBV5-1 to TRBJ1-1, with D perhaps matching TRBD1 (5 bases). The CDR3 spans 13 residues. In germline, CDR1 is SGHRS, CDR2 YFSETQ. Trimming cost V 6 bases and J 1 base, with 10 bases left between them. CDR3 region: CASNARANTEAFF. Here the CDR3 DNA reads TGCGCCAGCAACGCCAGGGCGAACACTGAAGCTTTCTTT.

The chain couples TRBV28 to TRBJ1-2, with a weak D call TRBD1 (5 bases). Germline V CDR1 and CDR2: MDHEN, SYDVKM. V lost 5 bases and J 5 bases, leaving 12 bases between the germline ends. This CDR3 is built from 13 residues. CDR3 residues: CASSMGGSYGYTF. CDR3 in DNA: TGTGCCAGCAGTATGGGGGGAAGTTATGGCTACACCTTC.

In this sample, this clone turned up once. This chain joins TRBV9 and TRBJ2-2, with D perhaps TRBD2 (5 bases). V lost 3 bases and J 4 bases, leaving 7 bases between the germline ends. Germline values: CDR1 SGDLS, CDR2 YYNGEE. This CDR3 contains 13 residues. In nucleotides, the CDR3 is TGTGCCAGCAGCGGGACTTCCACCGGGGAGCTGTTTTTT. Translated: CASSGTSTGELFF. The variable domain in full, completed from reference TRBV9 and TRBJ2-2, reads DSGVTQTPKHLITATGQRVTLRCSPRSGDLSVYWYQQSLDQGLQFLIQYYNGEERAKGNILERFSAQQFPDLHSELNLSSLELGDSALYFCASSGTSTGELFFGEGSRLTVL.

The chain links TRBV27 to TRBJ2-7; D is possibly TRBD2 (6 bases). Germline CDR1 reads MNHEY; CDR2 reads SMNVEV (reference sequence). The V and J ends lost 6 bases and 6 bases respectively, with 15 bases between them. There are 13 residues in the CDR3. The DNA of the CDR3 is TGTGCCAGCAGACGGACGGGAGAGTCCGAGCAGTACTTC. This sequence encodes CASRRTGESEQYF.

This chain uses TRBV2 with TRBJ2-7; 10 bases map to TRBD2. V was pared by 7 bases and J by 4 bases, with 7 bases of the junction left unmatched. This CDR3 is 14 amino acids long. The germline gives CDR1 SNHLY, CDR2 FYNNEI. The CDR3 nucleotides are TGTGCCAGCATTTCTAGCGGGAGTTCTTACGAGCAGTACTTC. Its translation: CASISSGSSYEQYF.

This sequence joins TRBV11-2 and TRBJ2-1; 11 positions match TRBD1. The CDR3 loop spans 15 amino acids. J lost 3 bases, V lost 5 bases, and 3 bases had no gene match. Germline V gene data show CDR1 as SGHAT and CDR2 as FQNNGV. As DNA, the CDR3 is TGTGCCAGCAGCCCCGGGACAGGGGGCTACAATGAGCAGTTCTTC. It codes for CASSPGTGGYNEQFF.

This chain links TRBV6-5 with TRBJ2-7, with 8 nucleotides matching TRBD1. The V gene's germline CDR1 is MNHEY and CDR2 SVGAGI. Trimming cost V 2 bases and J 3 bases; bases outside gene matches: 3. This CDR3 spans 14 amino acids. The DNA of the CDR3 is TGTGCCAGCAGTTACACAGGGACAGGCTACGAGCAGTACTTC. This gives the protein CASSYTGTGYEQYF.

The CDR3 DNA reads as TGTGCCAGCAAAGAGATCTACGAGCAGTACTTC. This translates into CASKEIYEQYF. This chain uses TRBV2 with TRBJ2-7, with unresolved D. The CDR3 has 11 residues. V lost 7 bases and J 3 bases, leaving 7 bases between the germline ends. In germline, CDR1 is SNHLY, CDR2 FYNNEI. Full variable domain (outside the CDR3, taken from reference TRBV2 and TRBJ2-7): EPEVTQTPSHQVTQMGQEVILRCVPISNHLYFYWYRQILGQKVEFLVSFYNNEISEKSEIFDDQFSVERPDGSNFTLKIRSTKLEDSAMYFCASKEIYEQYFGPGTRLTVT.

This clone has more than one count but fewer than ten. This sequence joins TRBV19 and TRBJ1-5, with TRBD1 matching over 9 bases. Germline V gene data show CDR1 as LNHDA and CDR2 as SQIVND (reference sequence). This CDR3 spans 13 amino acids. Trimming took 6 bases from V and 4 from J; bases not matched to a gene: 1. The CDR3 sequence is CASRGQGNQPQHF. The CDR3 DNA reads TGTGCCAGTAGAGGACAGGGGAATCAGCCCCAGCATTTT.

The chain recombines TRBV16 with TRBJ1-3; TRBD1 is a possible D gene (6 bases). Trimming pared 4 bases from V and 4 bases from J, leaving 17 bases between. The CDR3 extends over 16 amino acids. Looked up from germline, CDR1 is KGHSY and CDR2 is FQNENV. CDR3 sequence reads: CASSPNSGVQGNTIYF. CDR3 DNA: TGTGCCAGCAGCCCTAATTCAGGGGTTCAAGGAAACACCATATATTTT.

This clone has just one count. The chain has TRBV3-1 (or the pseudogene TRBV3-2) and TRBJ1-1; 7 bases match TRBD1. The germline gives CDR1 LGHDT, CDR2 YNNKEL (reference sequence). This CDR3 contains 14 residues. The V and J ends lost 4 bases and 3 bases, in that order; junction bases with no gene match: 5. CDR3 residues: CASSRGGADTEAFF. The CDR3 bases are TGTGCCAGCAGCCGAGGGGGCGCGGACACTGAAGCTTTCTTT.

V and J are TRBV5-1 and TRBJ2-3; D uncertain. The V and J ends lost 6 bases and 0 bases respectively, with 14 bases between them. Germline V CDR1 and CDR2: SGHRS, YFSETQ. This CDR3 has 15 amino acids. CDR3 sequence (DNA): TGCGCCAGCACTAACAGTTGGGCTAGCACAGATACGCAGTATTTT. As protein: CASTNSWASTDTQYF.

The chain couples TRBV7-2 to TRBJ2-5, with 8 bases that match TRBD2. Germline V CDR1 and CDR2: SGHTA, FQGNSA. After removal of 5 bases from V and 6 bases from J, the junction contained 11 bases not matched to a gene. CDR3 size: 15 residues. The CDR3 is CASSNSGSHPQTQYF. The CDR3 region has the DNA TGTGCCAGCAGCAACAGCGGGAGCCACCCTCAGACCCAGTACTTC.

V and J are TRBV4-1 and TRBJ1-2; D is undetermined. CDR1 and CDR2 (germline): MGHRA, YSYEKL. The CDR3 has 14 residues. Deletions cut 0 bases from V and 1 base from J, with 6 bases between. The CDR3 spells CASSQDSLNYGYTF. DNA of the CDR3: TGCGCCAGCAGCCAAGACAGTCTTAACTATGGCTACACCTTC.

V gene TRBV5-8 combines with J gene TRBJ2-5; perhaps TRBD1 as D (6 bases). CDR3 length: 14 residues. V was clipped by 2 bases and J by 3 bases, with 11 bases between them. The germline V gene has CDR1 SGHTS and CDR2 YDEGEE. CDR3 sequence (DNA): TGTGCCAGCAGCTTTGGGGGCGAGGAAGAGACCCAGTACTTC. Its protein product is CASSFGGEEETQYF.

This clone was recorded only once. The CDR3 sequence is CASSLKLAGQETQYF. The CDR3, as DNA: TGTGCCAGCAGCTTGAAACTAGCGGGGCAAGAGACCCAGTACTTC. This chain uses TRBV5-6 with TRBJ2-5; 10 bases align to TRBD2. Germline V lookup: CDR1 SGHDT, CDR2 YYEEEE. CDR3 size: 15 residues. The ends lost 1 base at V and 2 bases at J; junction bases unmatched: 2.

V and J are TRBV5-1 and TRBJ1-2; 9 bases fit TRBD1. The V segment lost 0 bases and the J segment 4 bases; nucleotides outside the gene matches: 1. CDR1 is SGHRS, CDR2 YFSETQ, per germline. The CDR3 runs to 14 residues. This chain's CDR3 is CASSLGQGGYGYTF. In DNA, the CDR3 is TGCGCCAGCAGCTTGGGACAGGGGGGCTATGGCTACACCTTC.

The chain carries TRBV29-1 and TRBJ2-2, with D unresolved. The CDR3 length is 12 residues. V was shortened by 4 bases and J by 4 bases, with 7 bases between the two germline ends. The germline V gene has CDR1 SQVTM and CDR2 ANQGSEA. The CDR3 sequence is CSVVGGTGELFF. In DNA form, the CDR3 reads TGCAGCGTTGTCGGTGGCACCGGGGAGCTGTTTTTT.